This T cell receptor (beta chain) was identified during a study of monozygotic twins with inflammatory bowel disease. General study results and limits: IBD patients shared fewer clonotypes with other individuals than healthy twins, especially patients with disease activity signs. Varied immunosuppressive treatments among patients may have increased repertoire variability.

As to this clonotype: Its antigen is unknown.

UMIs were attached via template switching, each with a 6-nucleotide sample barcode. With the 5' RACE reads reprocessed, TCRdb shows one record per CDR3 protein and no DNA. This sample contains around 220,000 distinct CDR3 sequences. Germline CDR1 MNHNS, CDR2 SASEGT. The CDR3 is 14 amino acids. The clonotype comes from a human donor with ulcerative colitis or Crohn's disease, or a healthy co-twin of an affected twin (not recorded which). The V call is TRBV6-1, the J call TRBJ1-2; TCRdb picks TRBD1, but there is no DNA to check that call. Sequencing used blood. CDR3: CASRKQGAGYGYTF.